This TCR beta chain came from a study of identical twins. This clonotype was detected a few times. Its target is not known. Study observations and caveats: Out-of-frame beta sequences exhibited a weaker degree of excess twin sharing.

Each CDR3 protein is one row after TCRdb ran MiXCR on the 5' RACE reads. This table has hundreds of thousands of distinct CDR3 sequences, roughly an eighth appearing once. Trimming left V 0 bases short and J 6 bases short, with 12 bases between. CDR1 LGHDT and CDR2 YNNKEL come from the germline V gene (reference sequence). The CDR3 extends over 15 amino acids. Separately, the same data were catalogued under a study of yellow fever vaccine responses in identical twins.

The sample was PBMCs. The receptor comes from a woman between 18 and 30 years old in good health. The V and J genes are TRBV3-1 and TRBJ2-1; D is possibly TRBD1 (5 bases). As DNA, the CDR3 is TGTGCCAGCAGCCAAGAGGGGCTAGTAGCCAATGAGCAGTTCTTC. Translating it yields CASSQEGLVANEQFF.